Below are 3 T cell receptor beta chains sequenced from a single sample in a study of blood T cell repertoires in COVID-19. Assay: immunoSEQ multiplex PCR; the TCRdb copy retains only in-frame clones and omits some. The data show about 200,000 clones, with around 82% seen just once and 5.5% held by the top ten. Input material: peripheral blood. The receptors derive from a woman between 65 and 79 years old with acute or convalescent COVID-19.

The chain combines TRBV7-2 with TRBJ1-5; tentatively, D is TRBD1 (5 bases). Deletions cut 1 base from V and 2 bases from J, with 9 bases between. The CDR3 length is 15 residues. Looked up from germline, CDR1 is SGHTA and CDR2 is FQGNSA. CDR3 DNA sequence: TGTGCCAGCAGCTTAGTCGGGGGGGGCAATCAGCCCCAGCATTTT. Its translation is CASSLVGGGNQPQHF.

This chain joins TRBV11-2 and TRBJ2-6; D possibly corresponds to TRBD1 (5 bases). The CDR3 loop spans 17 amino acids. V lost 1 base and J lost 0, with 10 bases in between. Per germline, CDR1 SGHAT and CDR2 FQNNGV. The chain's CDR3 is CASSLGGFGSGANVLTF. The CDR3, as DNA: TGTGCCAGCAGCTTAGGGGGCTTTGGCTCTGGGGCCAACGTCCTGACTTTC.

The rearrangement links TRBV30 to TRBJ1-1; D not resolved. The germline CDR1 and CDR2 sequences are GTSNPN and SVGIG (reference sequence). CDR3 length: 12 residues. Trimming cost V 4 bases and J 9 bases, with 15 bases left between them. This CDR3 reads CAWTETLGKAFF. The CDR3 nucleotides are TGTGCCTGGACAGAAACACTAGGGAAAGCTTTCTTT.